The subject of this entry is one T cell receptor beta chain. This sample was taken from a study of blood T cell repertoires in COVID-19. Sequencing used immunoSEQ multiplex PCR; TCRdb keeps in-frame clones, though not all of them. Among under 200,000 clones listed, 88% were seen once. Between the trimmed V and J ends, which lost 1 base and 2 bases, there was a span of 7 bases. This CDR3 has 14 residues. CDR1 and CDR2 (germline): MGHRA, YSYEKL. Participant ages covered about 18 to 95 years across around 25 US areas. Researchers sorted participants into cohorts using their self-reported clinical history.

This receptor was obtained from a woman aged 45 to 65 who had recovered from COVID-19. Sequences were obtained from PBMCs or T cells enriched from blood (not recorded which). The V and J genes are TRBV4-1 and TRBJ2-3, with no clear D. This chain's CDR3 is CASSQGVPTDTQYF. CDR3 in DNA: TGCGCCAGCAGCCAAGGCGTCCCCACAGATACGCAGTATTTT.